These T cell receptor beta chains were read from a single sample in a study of PD-1 blockade in mismatch repair-deficient tumors. Profiling relied on immunoSEQ multiplex PCR, and the TCRdb table lists in-frame clones only, not all of them. Counted here are around 50,000 clones, approximately 80% occurring once; the ten biggest clones make up 2.5% to 4%. The input for sequencing was peripheral blood, taken 4 weeks after starting pembrolizumab. The receptors here all came from an adult with mismatch repair-deficient cancer. CDR3s include the opening cysteine and the closing phenylalanine or tryptophan. A D gene is named only where the DNA matches it firmly. A row's size may be missing; if present it is once, few, many or a size class.

v_call	d_call	clone_size	j_call	cdr3_nt	cdr3_aa
TRBV5-6	-	-	TRBJ2-3	TGTGCCAGCAGCCTTGGTCGCCGGGATACGCAGTATTTT	CASSLGRRDTQYF
TRBV10-2	-	-	TRBJ2-1	TGCGCCAGCAGACTACCTAATGAGCAGTTCTTC	CASRLPNEQFF
TRBV10-3	-	-	TRBJ1-2	TGTGCCATCAGAAATAACCAGGGTCTGGATGGCTACACCTTC	CAIRNNQGLDGYTF
TRBV6-6	TRBD1	-	TRBJ1-5	TGTGCCAGCAACGGAGGGACAGGGGGCGGGCAGCCCCAGCATTTT	CASNGGTGGGQPQHF
TRBV7-9	TRBD2	-	TRBJ2-1	TGTGCCAGGATAGCGGGAGACTCCTACAATGAGCAGTTCTTC	CARIAGDSYNEQFF
TRBV6-5	-	-	TRBJ1-1	TGTGCCAGCAGTTACTCGAATAGGGTCACTGAAGCTTTCTTT	CASSYSNRVTEAFF
TRBV6-1	-	few	TRBJ1-5	TGTGCCAGCAGTGCGACAGGTAATCAGCCCCAGCATTTT	CASSATGNQPQHF
TRBV27	-	-	TRBJ2-7	TGTGCCAGCAGTTTAGAGAGACGGGACGGATTATACGAGCAGTACTTC	CASSLERRDGLYEQYF
TRBV13	-	-	TRBJ2-2	TGTGCCAGCAGCCCCCGAGGATTCAACACCGGGGAGCTGTTTTTT	CASSPRGFNTGELFF
TRBV9	TRBD1	-	TRBJ2-7	TGTGCCAGCAGTGCCGACAGGGCCGAGCAGTACTTC	CASSADRAEQYF
TRBV7-9	-	few	TRBJ1-2	TGTGCCAGCAGCTTAGTTCTGGGGAGCGGCTACACCTTC	CASSLVLGSGYTF
TRBV6-6	TRBD1	-	TRBJ1-5	TGTGCCAGCAGTACAGGACAGGAAAGCAATCAGCCCCAGCATTTT	CASSTGQESNQPQHF
TRBV21-1	-	-	TRBJ2-7	TGTGCCAGCACCGAAATAAGGACAGATTTCTACGAGCAGTACTTC	CASTEIRTDFYEQYF
TRBV5-4	TRBD2	-	TRBJ2-5	TGTGCCAGCAGCTTAGGGCGGGAGGGCCGGGAGACCCAGTACTTC	CASSLGREGRETQYF
TRBV30	-	-	TRBJ1-2	TGTGCCTGGAGTGAGGGGCTTTATCGCTATGGCTACACCTTC	CAWSEGLYRYGYTF
TRBV27	-	-	TRBJ2-5	TGTGCCAGCAGTTTAGGTGACCAAGAGACCCAGTACTTC	CASSLGDQETQYF
TRBV5-1	-	-	TRBJ2-1	TGCGCCAGCAGCTTGGAATCCTACAATGAGCAGTTCTTC	CASSLESYNEQFF
TRBV6-6	-	-	TRBJ2-6	TGTGCCAGCAGTCTCAGACCCTCTGGGGCCAACGTCCTGACTTTC	CASSLRPSGANVLTF
TRBV27	TRBD1	-	TRBJ2-1	TGTGCCAGCAGTCCCGAGTTGAGGGGGCACAATGAGCAGTTCTTC	CASSPELRGHNEQFF
TRBV4-3	-	once	TRBJ2-7	TGCGCCAGCAGCCAAGATCTAGACGGCTACGAGCAGTACTTC	CASSQDLDGYEQYF
TRBV2	-	-	TRBJ1-1	TGTGCCAGCAGTGAACTCCCGAACACTGAAGCTTTCTTT	CASSELPNTEAFF
TRBV27	TRBD2	once	TRBJ2-7	TGTGCCAGCAGACTAGCGGGAGGGCCGTACGAGCAGTACTTC	CASRLAGGPYEQYF
TRBV7-9	-	-	TRBJ2-3	TGTGCCAGCAGCCCAACCTCTTCTGGTACGCAGTATTTT	CASSPTSSGTQYF